This T cell receptor beta chain was recorded in a study of T cell changes during pregnancy in multiple sclerosis. As for this clone: One end of the junction varies from germline; a read error may be responsible.

Sequenced by immunoSEQ multiplex PCR; TCRdb stores in-frame clones only, minus some. Here the sample spans 39,000 or so clones, about 90% being singletons. This material consisted of CD4+ T cells from peripheral blood mononuclear cells, taken after pregnancy. The receptor was derived from a female donor in good health, enrolled as a control in a pregnancy study.

In nucleotides, the CDR3 is TGCGCCAGCAGCTTGGGGAGGGCCAATGACGAGCAGCACTTC. It encodes CASSLGRANDEQHF. The chain employs TRBV5-1 and TRBJ2-7, with D tentatively TRBD2 (6 bases). The CDR3 runs 14 residues. In germline, CDR1 is SGHRS, CDR2 YFSETQ. The whole variable domain, remainder taken from reference TRBV5-1 and TRBJ2-7, is KAGVTQTPRYLIKTRGQQVTLSCSPISGHRSVSWYQQTPGQGLQFLFEYFSETQRNKGNFPGRFSGRQFSNSRSEMNVSTLELGDSALYLCASSLGRANDEQHFGPGTRLTVT.